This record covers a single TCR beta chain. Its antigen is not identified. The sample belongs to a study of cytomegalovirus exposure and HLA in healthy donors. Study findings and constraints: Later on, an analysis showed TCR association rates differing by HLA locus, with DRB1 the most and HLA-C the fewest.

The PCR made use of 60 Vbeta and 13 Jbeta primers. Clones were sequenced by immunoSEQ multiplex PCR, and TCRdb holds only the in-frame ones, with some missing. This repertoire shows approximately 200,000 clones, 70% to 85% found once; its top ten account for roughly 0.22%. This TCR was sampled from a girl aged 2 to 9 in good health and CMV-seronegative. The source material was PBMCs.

CDR3 amino acids: CASRGLGYNEQFF. CDR3 sequence (DNA): TGTGCCAGCAGGGGACTGGGGTACAATGAGCAGTTCTTC. The J gene is TRBJ2-1, the V gene TRBV2, with TRBD2 as a possible D gene (6 bases). Germline V CDR1 and CDR2: SNHLY, FYNNEI. This CDR3 comprises 13 residues. The V end lost 6 bases, the J end lost 4 bases, and 10 bases lay between the germline ends.